This T cell receptor beta chain was captured by sequencing in a study of T cell responses to AZD1222 COVID-19 vaccine. Looking at the study overall: Investigators merged groups given second doses at roughly 4 or roughly 12 weeks. Study observations and caveats: White British people made up most donors, females outnumbered males, and clonal diversity was possibly underestimated. As reported, nearly half of all spike-specific TCRs target variant regions that are unmutated. Just 5 to 7 people given AZD1222 tested seropositive at baseline.

Data came from immunoSEQ multiplex PCR; TCRdb stores just in-frame clones and leaves some out. The profile shows under 150,000 clones, around 90% of them singletons. Note on this clone: Its antigen remains unidentified.

The CDR3 covers 14 residues. V was clipped by 2 bases and J by 5 bases, with 9 bases between them. The germline CDR1 and CDR2 sequences are SEHNR and FQNEAQ (reference sequence). The sequence came from an adult in good health. Source: peripheral blood, taken on day 0 of AZD1222 vaccination. This chain joins TRBV7-9 and TRBJ1-4; tentatively, D is TRBD1 (5 bases). CDR3 nucleotides: TGTGCCAGCAGCTTACCCCGACAGAATGAAAAACTGTTTTTT. It encodes CASSLPRQNEKLFF.